This record looks at one T cell receptor beta chain sequence and its context. The antigen remains undetermined. The source of the sample is a study of OX40 agonist ivuxolimab in advanced cancers. Study details: Administration of intravenous ivuxolimab to patients occurred every 2 weeks at 0.01 to 10 mg/kg.

Only in-frame clones appear in the TCRdb table, and some are missing; sequencing was by immunoSEQ multiplex PCR. The sample records tens of thousands of clones, around 90% being singletons. Study outcomes and limitations: More expanded clones were seen, on average, in CD8+ T cells than in CD4+.

The V gene end was trimmed by 5 bases and the J gene end by 4 bases; junction bases not matched to a gene: 4. Germline V CDR1 and CDR2: MNHNY, SVGAGI (reference sequence). The CDR3 is 13 amino acids. This receptor was obtained from an adult with an advanced solid tumor such as melanoma, head and neck, liver or kidney cancer. The gene calls are TRBV6-6 and TRBJ2-7; 8 positions agree with TRBD2. The source material was CD4+ or CD8+ T cells sorted from blood, sampled in a trial of the OX40 agonist ivuxolimab. The CDR3 DNA reads TGTGCCAGCAGTCCGGGGGGGGAATACGAGCAGTACTTC. Its protein is CASSPGGEYEQYF.